One and the same sample provided the 18 T cell receptor beta chains below, sequenced in a study of early T cells in non-severe SARS-CoV-2 infection listed by TCRdb under 2021. The protocol used for the library was 5' RACE. The sequencing machine was a NextSeq 500. TCRdb reran the public reads through fastp at Q25 and MiXCR, keeping productive beta chains. Rows with a matching CDR3 protein are joined into one entry that keeps the most common DNA and genes. Across this sample there are more than 45,000 distinct CDR3 sequences, with around 11% seen only once. Jointly, the top ten make up around 3.5% of the sample. Sequencing used whole blood. These TCRs come from an adult who was a healthcare worker with PCR-confirmed SARS-CoV-2 infection or an uninfected control (not recorded which).

Only a few counts were recorded for this clonotype. The genes are TRBV6-2 or TRBV6-3 and TRBJ2-1, with 11 bases identical to TRBD2. Germline CDR1 reads MNHEY; CDR2 reads SVGEGT. The CDR3 runs to 14 residues. The V gene end was trimmed by 6 bases and the J gene end by 10 bases; junction bases not matched to a gene: 8. The CDR3 protein is CASRNSGRGLEQFF. Here the CDR3 DNA reads TGTGCCAGCAGAAATAGCGGGAGGGGATTGGAGCAGTTCTTC.

There are a few counts of this clonotype. This chain links TRBV5-1 with TRBJ1-2; 9 bases align to TRBD1. In germline, CDR1 is SGHRS, CDR2 YFSETQ. The CDR3 length is 14 residues. V was clipped by 4 bases and J by 7 bases; unmatched bases: 8. CDR3 DNA: TGCGCCAGCAGCCCGGAGGGACAGGGCTCTGGCTACACCTTC. Its protein product is CASSPEGQGSGYTF.

This clonotype was seen a few times. The rearrangement uses TRBV2 and TRBJ2-6, with D uncertain. The ends were cut back, 6 bases at V and 1 base at J, with 7 bases in the middle. This CDR3 comprises 14 residues. Germline V gives CDR1 SNHLY, CDR2 FYNNEI. The DNA for the CDR3 is TGTGCCAGCAGCCAGGATTCTGGGGCCAACGTCCTGACTTTC. It codes for CASSQDSGANVLTF.

The CDR3, as DNA: TGCGCCAGCAGCTCCGGGGAGAACTCCTACAATGAGCAGTTCTTC. It codes for CASSSGENSYNEQFF. This rearrangement joins TRBV5-1 to TRBJ2-1; D possibly corresponds to TRBD2 (5 bases). Germline loops: CDR1 SGHRS, CDR2 YFSETQ. Trimming took off 3 bases at V and 0 bases at J, with 10 bases between the two ends. The CDR3 runs to 15 residues.

The V gene is TRBV20-1, the J gene TRBJ2-1, with D possibly TRBD2 on 6 matching bases. The germline V gene encodes CDR1 DFQATT and CDR2 SNEGSKA (reference sequence). This CDR3 contains 16 residues. The V end was cut by 3 bases, the J end by 0 bases, with 15 bases between. Here the CDR3 reads CSASEPAGSSYNEQFF. Written as DNA, the CDR3 is TGCAGTGCTAGTGAGCCCGCGGGAAGCTCCTACAATGAGCAGTTCTTC.

This clonotype turned up a few times. The genes are TRBV7-9 and TRBJ2-7; D perhaps matches TRBD2 (6 bases). CDR3 length: 13 residues. Germline CDR1 is SEHNR and CDR2 is FQNEAQ (reference sequence). The V end lost 1 base, the J end lost 5 bases, and 9 bases lay between the germline ends. CDR3 region: CASSLGGDDEQYF. CDR3 coding DNA: TGTGCCAGCAGCTTAGGGGGGGACGACGAGCAGTACTTC.

The chain employs TRBV29-1 and TRBJ2-3, with D possibly being TRBD2 (7 bases). V was shortened by 8 bases and J by 3 bases, with 15 bases between the two germline ends. The germline V gene encodes CDR1 SQVTM and CDR2 ANQGSEA. CDR3 length: 13 residues. The DNA for the CDR3 is TGCAGCTCCTGGGGGGGGGCGACAGATACGCAGTATTTT. Protein sequence: CSSWGGATDTQYF.

This clonotype appeared many times. The rearrangement links TRBV7-2 to TRBJ1-2; D gene unclear. Germline V CDR1 and CDR2: SGHTA, FQGNSA. The CDR3 extends over 12 amino acids. V shed 5 bases and J shed 3 bases, with 7 bases lying between them. In DNA, the CDR3 is TGTGCCAGCAGCCAAGATCACTATGGCTACACCTTC. It translates to CASSQDHYGYTF.

This chain connects TRBV7-2 to TRBJ2-1, with TRBD2 matching over 7 bases. CDR1 is SGHTA and CDR2 is FQGNSA in the germline V gene. Germline trimming cut 3 bases from V and 7 bases from J; bases unmatched to any gene: 6. The CDR3 covers 14 residues. The CDR3 reads CASSLGGSENEQFF. The CDR3 DNA reads as TGTGCCAGCAGCTTGGGCGGGAGCGAGAATGAGCAGTTCTTC.

V usage is TRBV19 and J usage is TRBJ2-7; the D gene could be TRBD1 or TRBD2 (5 bases each). The V end lost 3 bases, the J end lost 6 bases, and 18 bases lay between the germline ends. CDR1 and CDR2 (germline): LNHDA, SQIVND (reference sequence). The CDR3 totals 15 residues. The CDR3 sequence is CASSISGTDQTEQYF. CDR3 DNA: TGTGCCAGTAGTATCTCTGGGACGGACCAGACCGAGCAGTACTTC.

Ten or more counts support this clonotype. The rearrangement links TRBV5-4 to TRBJ2-7, with D perhaps matching TRBD1 or TRBD2 (5 bases each). CDR3 length: 15 amino acids. Looked up from germline, CDR1 is SGHNT and CDR2 is YYREEE (reference sequence). The V gene lost 4 bases and the J gene lost 2 bases, with 16 bases spanning the gap. CDR3 nucleotide sequence: TGTGCCAGCAGCCAACAGACACGAGGGGCCTACGAGCAGTACTTC. It translates to CASSQQTRGAYEQYF.

This clonotype showed up many times. The chain couples TRBV7-9 to TRBJ1-3; D unclear. V was cut by 3 bases and J by 0 bases, with 9 bases left in between. Per germline, CDR1 SEHNR and CDR2 FQNEAQ (reference sequence). The CDR3 is made up of 15 amino acids. In DNA, the CDR3 is TGTGCCAGCAGCTTTCAGGAGATCTCTGGAAACACCATATATTTT. It yields the protein CASSFQEISGNTIYF.

This clonotype was found many times. The chain joins TRBV5-1 to TRBJ2-6, with TRBD1 matching over 8 bases. Germline V gene sequence: CDR1 SGHRS, CDR2 YFSETQ. Germline trimming cut 8 bases from V and 2 bases from J; bases unmatched to any gene: 9. The CDR3 runs to 16 residues. Written as DNA, the CDR3 is TGCGCCAGTCTCCCGACAGGGGAAGCTGGGGCCAACGTCCTGACTTTC. Protein: CASLPTGEAGANVLTF.

The V call is TRBV6-5, the J call TRBJ2-5; TRBD2 matches 12 bases. Germline V CDR1 and CDR2: MNHEY, SVGAGI. V lost 4 bases, J lost 3 bases, and 6 bases stayed unmatched. The CDR3 extends over 16 amino acids. The chain's CDR3 is CASSLRLAGEEETQYF. DNA for the CDR3: TGTGCCAGCAGTTTACGACTAGCGGGAGAAGAAGAGACCCAGTACTTC.

This clonotype appeared many times. The CDR3 here is CASSQITDSGGELFF. The CDR3 DNA sequence: TGTGCCAGCAGCCAAATAACAGACTCTGGAGGGGAGCTGTTTTTT. V usage is TRBV3-1 and J usage is TRBJ2-2; D call uncertain. The germline V and J ends were trimmed by 2 bases and 8 bases, with 15 bases remaining between them. The CDR3 runs to 15 residues. Germline CDR1 is LGHDT and CDR2 is YNNKEL (reference sequence).

The chain links TRBV5-1 to TRBJ2-7, with D perhaps TRBD2 (6 bases). The CDR3 loop spans 14 amino acids. The germline V gene has CDR1 SGHRS and CDR2 YFSETQ. V was clipped by 4 bases and J by 2 bases, with 13 bases between them. DNA for the CDR3: TGCGCCAGCAGCGGCGGGGACGGAACCTACGAGCAGTACTTC. Translating it yields CASSGGDGTYEQYF. The whole variable domain, remainder taken from reference TRBV5-1 and TRBJ2-7, is KAGVTQTPRYLIKTRGQQVTLSCSPISGHRSVSWYQQTPGQGLQFLFEYFSETQRNKGNFPGRFSGRQFSNSRSEMNVSTLELGDSALYLCASSGGDGTYEQYFGPGTRLTVT.

The chain has TRBV5-1 and TRBJ2-7, with a possible D match to TRBD1 (5 bases). This CDR3 is 14 amino acids long. Trimming pared 4 bases from V and 3 bases from J, leaving 14 bases between. The V gene's germline CDR1 is SGHRS and CDR2 YFSETQ. The CDR3, as DNA: TGCGCCAGCAGCCAGGGTTTGGAAAACTACGAGCAGTACTTC. It codes for CASSQGLENYEQYF.

This clonotype showed up many times. The chain couples TRBV6-5 to TRBJ1-3; TRBD1 is a possible D gene (5 bases). Between the trimmed V and J ends, which lost 7 bases and 1 base, there was a span of 11 bases. This CDR3 region has 14 residues. Germline V lookup: CDR1 MNHEY, CDR2 SVGAGI. The CDR3 nucleotides read TGTGCCAGCACCCCCGGGGGGTCTGGAAACACCATATATTTT. Protein product: CASTPGGSGNTIYF.